This TCR beta chain was observed in a study of cytomegalovirus exposure and HLA in healthy donors. Findings of the study overall: In a later analysis, compared with equally common non-associated chains, HLA-associated beta chains were more expanded. Most TCR sequences were seen very rarely across donors, but some public TCRs occurred in many.

The germline V gene encodes CDR1 SGHTA and CDR2 FQGNSA. V dropped 4 bases and J dropped 5 bases, with 8 bases sitting between them. This CDR3 region has 13 residues. About this clone: The antigen remains undetermined.

The study ran its PCR with 60 Vbeta and 13 Jbeta primers. Here immunoSEQ multiplex PCR was the method, and the copy in TCRdb shows in-frame clones only, minus some. The data hold more than 30,000 clones, with about 74% observed a single time. The gene calls are TRBV7-2 and TRBJ2-2; TRBD1 is a possible D gene (5 bases). The clonotype originates from a man aged 25-45 years in good health and CMV-seronegative. The specimen sequenced was PBMCs. CDR3 coding DNA: TGTGCCAGCAGCTCCAGGGTTACCGGGGAGCTGTTTTTT. Its protein product is CASSSRVTGELFF.